This record looks at one TCR beta chain sequence and its context. The antigen is unknown. The sample comes from a study of cytomegalovirus exposure and HLA in healthy donors. General study points: Some V segments, including TRBV6-2 and TRBV6-3, were excluded as indistinguishable. TCR beta V- and J-gene trimming, according to a later analysis, was linked to a missense DCLRE1C variant. Reportedly, diagnosis of cytomegalovirus status by the classifier showed high specificity and sensitivity.

Both 60 Vbeta primers and 13 Jbeta primers went into the PCR. Generated by immunoSEQ multiplex PCR, the TCRdb table keeps only in-frame clones and is missing some. In the table there are about 150,000 clones, 63% of which are singletons. The CDR3 extends over 14 amino acids. Trimming took 5 bases from V and 2 from J, leaving 10 bases between them. Germline CDR1 and CDR2: MDHEN and SYDVKM. This chain connects TRBV28 to TRBJ1-3; D not certain. Sequencing input: PBMCs. The clonotype comes from an older woman in good health and CMV-seropositive. The DNA for the CDR3 is TGTGCCAGCAGTAACAAAGTCCCTGGAAACACCATATATTTT. This gives the protein CASSNKVPGNTIYF.